What follows are 32 T cell receptor beta chains derived from one specimen sequenced in a study of CD8 T cells in ankylosing spondylitis. TCRdb used MiXCR to reprocess the 5' RACE reads, holding one entry per CDR3 protein. The table includes roughly 150,000 distinct CDR3 sequences, roughly 30% detected once. Sequencing input: synovial fluid, either unsorted or a sorted T cell fraction (not recorded which). The receptors here all came from a male donor with ankylosing spondylitis.

The chain joins TRBV3-1 to TRBJ2-5; D remains ambiguous. Trimming stripped 0 bases from V and 0 bases from J, with 5 bases between. The CDR3 extends over 14 amino acids. The germline V gene encodes CDR1 LGHDT and CDR2 YNNKEL (reference sequence). CDR3 loop: CASSQDADQETQYF. The DNA of the CDR3 is TGTGCCAGCAGCCAAGATGCAGACCAAGAGACCCAGTACTTC.

This clonotype occurred a few times. J is TRBJ2-3 and V is TRBV7-3; 8 nucleotides match TRBD1. The trim removed 4 bases at V and 2 bases at J, leaving 14 bases unmatched. The germline V gene has CDR1 SGHTA and CDR2 FQGTGA. The CDR3 spans 18 residues. This CDR3 reads CASSSGTGLGGVTDTQYF. In DNA, the CDR3 is TGTGCCAGCAGCTCCGGGACAGGCCTCGGAGGGGTCACAGATACGCAGTATTTT.

The chain combines TRBV7-2 with TRBJ1-1; D unresolved. This CDR3 is built from 12 residues. The V gene's germline CDR1 is SGHTA and CDR2 FQGNSA. The V end lost 5 bases, the J end lost 6 bases, and 10 bases lay between the germline ends. CDR3 sequence (DNA): TGTGCCAGCAGCACGAGGACGGCTGAAGCTTTCTTT. This sequence encodes CASSTRTAEAFF.

The sample holds many counts of this clonotype. This chain connects TRBV18 to TRBJ1-2; D is unclear. V lost 2 bases, J lost 6 bases, and 10 bases lay in between. CDR1 KGHSH and CDR2 LQKENI come from the germline V gene. CDR3 length: 13 amino acids. The CDR3 sequence: CASSPDYADGYTF. DNA of the CDR3: TGTGCCAGCTCACCAGATTACGCGGATGGCTACACCTTC.

The rearrangement links TRBV27 to TRBJ2-2, with unresolved D. Trimming took 3 bases from V and 0 from J, leaving 11 bases between them. Germline lookup yields CDR1 MNHEY and CDR2 SMNVEV (reference sequence). CDR3 length: 16 amino acids. CDR3 coding DNA: TGTGCCAGCAGTTTTAGAGGCTATGCGAACACCGGGGAGCTGTTTTTT. Translating it yields CASSFRGYANTGELFF.

This clonotype came up a few times. The chain combines TRBV7-8 with TRBJ2-5; TRBD2 is a possible D gene (6 bases). This CDR3 is built from 15 residues. The V end lost 3 bases, the J end lost 5 bases, and 16 bases lay between the germline ends. In germline, CDR1 is SGHVS, CDR2 FQNEAQ. The CDR3 coding sequence is TGTGCCAGCAGCTTCCCCGGGGGTAGTTACGAGACCCAGTACTTC. Its translation: CASSFPGGSYETQYF.

By share, this clonotype counts as medium-sized. The rearrangement joins TRBV4-1 to TRBJ1-5; no firm D call. Deletions cut 1 base from V and 6 bases from J, with 7 bases between. This CDR3 contains 13 residues. CDR1 and CDR2 from the germline V gene are MGHRA and YSYEKL. DNA of the CDR3: TGCGCCAGCAGCCAAGGGCAGTTTCAGCCCCAGCATTTT. Translating gives CASSQGQFQPQHF.

This clonotype has only a few counts. This CDR3 reads CSVARSSYEQYF. In DNA, the CDR3 is TGCAGCGTTGCTCGTAGCTCCTACGAGCAGTACTTC. This chain joins TRBV29-1 and TRBJ2-7; D call uncertain. V dropped 4 bases and J dropped 0 bases, with 7 bases sitting between them. The CDR3 totals 12 residues. In germline, CDR1 is SQVTM, CDR2 ANQGSEA.

The chain couples TRBV2 to TRBJ2-5; 7 bases map to TRBD2. This CDR3 has 16 residues. With 3 bases clipped from V and 1 base from J, the junction kept 8 bases outside the gene matches. CDR1 is SNHLY, CDR2 FYNNEI, per germline. CDR3 protein: CASSDREVAGQETQYF. CDR3 DNA: TGTGCCAGCAGTGATCGTGAGGTAGCGGGCCAAGAGACCCAGTACTTC.

This clonotype was detected only once. V and J are TRBV5-5 and TRBJ2-2, with a weak D call TRBD2 (6 bases). Trimming took off 1 base at V and 0 bases at J, with 10 bases between the two ends. Germline V gives CDR1 SGHKS, CDR2 YYEKEE (reference sequence). This CDR3 has 16 amino acids. The CDR3 loop is CASSLSGEANTGELFF. The CDR3 nucleotides read TGTGCCAGCAGCTTGTCGGGGGAGGCGAACACCGGGGAGCTGTTTTTT.

Many counts were recorded for this clonotype. CDR3 bases: TGTGCCAGCAGTACGTCTAGCGGGGGGAACAATGAGCAGTTCTTC. It is translated as CASSTSSGGNNEQFF. The chain carries TRBV6-1 and TRBJ2-1; 11 nucleotides align to TRBD2. J was trimmed by 5 bases and V by 5 bases; bases with no gene match: 5. CDR3 size: 15 residues. In germline, CDR1 is MNHNS, CDR2 SASEGT.

The chain couples TRBV6-1 to TRBJ2-7, with TRBD1 matching over 9 bases. The CDR3 length is 15 residues. CDR1 is MNHNS and CDR2 is SASEGT in the germline V gene. The ends lost 6 bases at V and 1 base at J; junction bases unmatched: 7. The CDR3 region has the DNA TGTGCCAGCAGCCCCGGGACAGGGTTTTCCTACGAGCAGTACTTC. It is translated as CASSPGTGFSYEQYF.

The chain recombines TRBV14 with TRBJ2-7; D perhaps matches TRBD1 (6 bases). Between the trimmed V and J ends, which lost 5 bases and 3 bases, there was a span of 11 bases. The CDR3 contains 13 residues. Germline CDR1 and CDR2: SGHDN and FVKESK. The CDR3 nucleotides read TGTGCCAGCAGCACTGGACAGAACTACGAGCAGTACTTC. Protein sequence: CASSTGQNYEQYF.

This clonotype was seen repeatedly, ten times or more. V and J are TRBV6-2 or TRBV6-3 and TRBJ2-7, with D tentatively TRBD1 (5 bases). Germline V CDR1 and CDR2: MNHEY, SVGEGT. The V end was cut by 4 bases, the J end by 1 base, with 14 bases between. The CDR3 runs 15 residues. Here the CDR3 reads CASSSIETVSYEQYF. In nucleotides, the CDR3 is TGTGCCAGCAGTTCTATCGAGACAGTATCCTACGAGCAGTACTTC.

The rearrangement links TRBV5-1 to TRBJ2-2; the D call may be TRBD1 or TRBD2 (6 bases each). This CDR3 contains 14 residues. Germline V lookup: CDR1 SGHRS, CDR2 YFSETQ. V was cut by 3 bases and J by 6 bases, with 12 bases left in between. For the CDR3, the DNA is TGCGCCAGCAGCTGGAGGGGGGATTCCGGGGAGCTGTTTTTT. Amino acids: CASSWRGDSGELFF.

The table lists this clonotype with a few counts. One junction end disagrees with the germline gene, perhaps due to a read error. This chain joins TRBV7-7 and TRBJ2-5; the D is unclear. CDR1 SSHAT and CDR2 FNYEAQ come from the germline V gene (reference sequence). The CDR3 totals 13 residues. CDR3 in amino acids: CASSLVTQETQYF. The CDR3 DNA reads TGTGCTAGCAGCTTGGTTACCCAAGAGACCCAGTACTTC.

As concerns this clonotype: It may be a read error: a sequence one base away is much more abundant. This chain connects TRBV12-3 or TRBV12-4 to TRBJ1-2; 9 bases fit TRBD1. This CDR3 spans 18 amino acids. The CDR3 spells CTSSLGVGTGTSNYGYTF. Here the CDR3 DNA reads TGTACCAGCAGTTTGGGGGTCGGGACAGGGACCTCTAACTATGGCTACACCTTC.

CDR3: CASGKGQGVYEQYF. CDR3 bases: TGTGCCAGCGGCAAGGGACAGGGAGTGTACGAGCAGTACTTC. V and J are TRBV2 and TRBJ2-7; 9 nucleotides line up with TRBD1. Germline loops: CDR1 SNHLY, CDR2 FYNNEI. The CDR3 sequence is 14 residues long. J gave up 4 bases and V 8 bases, and 9 bases lay outside the gene matches.

V and J are TRBV6-5 and TRBJ2-7; D possibly corresponds to TRBD2 (6 bases). The CDR3 length is 11 residues. Trimming took off 5 bases at V and 9 bases at J, with 11 bases between the two ends. Germline CDR1 is MNHEY and CDR2 is SVGAGI. Here the CDR3 reads CASSGAGRQYF. For the CDR3, the DNA is TGTGCCAGCAGTGGTGCGGGACGGCAGTACTTC.

The chain uses TRBV27 and TRBJ1-4; D not certain. Germline-derived CDR1 and CDR2 are MNHEY and SMNVEV (reference sequence). The CDR3 totals 14 residues. V dropped 8 bases and J dropped 0 bases, with 10 bases sitting between them. CDR3 protein: CASAAAPTNEKLFF. The CDR3 DNA reads TGTGCCAGCGCAGCGGCCCCAACTAATGAAAAACTGTTTTTT.

This sequence joins TRBV6-5 and TRBJ1-4; 8 bases map to TRBD1. Germline values: CDR1 MNHEY, CDR2 SVGAGI. The V segment lost 2 bases and the J segment 3 bases; nucleotides outside the gene matches: 2. The CDR3 extends over 15 amino acids. The CDR3 sequence is CASSYTTGANEKLFF. CDR3 in DNA: TGTGCCAGCAGTTACACGACAGGGGCTAATGAAAAACTGTTTTTT.

V gene TRBV4-1 combines with J gene TRBJ2-1; D possibly corresponds to TRBD2 (5 bases). The V end was cut by 4 bases, the J end by 4 bases, with 20 bases between. The CDR3 totals 17 residues. Germline values: CDR1 MGHRA, CDR2 YSYEKL. For the CDR3, the DNA is TGCGCCAGCAGCCGGCAGATTAGCGCCCGTCCATACAATGAGCAGTTCTTC. Translation gives CASSRQISARPYNEQFF.

This clonotype was seen more than once but under ten times. The chain links TRBV5-1 to TRBJ2-1; TRBD2 matches at 12 bases. The V and J ends lost 0 bases and 10 bases, in that order; junction bases with no gene match: 8. Germline values: CDR1 SGHRS, CDR2 YFSETQ. This CDR3 region has 16 residues. CDR3 loop: CASSLAGLAGQREQFF. The DNA of the CDR3 is TGCGCCAGCAGCTTGGCCGGACTAGCGGGACAGAGGGAGCAGTTCTTC.

The V and J genes are TRBV12-3 or TRBV12-4 and TRBJ2-7; D is perhaps TRBD1 (6 bases). V lost 5 bases and J lost 3, with 14 bases in between. The CDR3 totals 14 residues. The CDR3 sequence is CASSRDRTDYEQYF. For the CDR3, the DNA is TGTGCCAGCAGTAGAGACAGGACGGACTACGAGCAGTACTTC.

This clonotype was seen only a few times. The rearrangement links TRBV7-2 to TRBJ2-7; D remains ambiguous. CDR1 and CDR2 (germline): SGHTA, FQGNSA. The V and J ends lost 2 bases and 1 base respectively, with 6 bases between them. This CDR3 is 13 amino acids long. For the CDR3, the DNA is TGTGCCAGCAGCTTATGGCCTTCCTACGAGCAGTACTTC. This gives the protein CASSLWPSYEQYF.

The rearrangement uses TRBV7-2 and TRBJ1-1; D gene uncertain. The V and J ends lost 1 base and 2 bases respectively, with 11 bases between them. This CDR3 comprises 15 residues. Germline loops: CDR1 SGHTA, CDR2 FQGNSA. The CDR3 is CASSLGSWDNTEAFF. The CDR3 DNA is TGTGCCAGCAGCTTAGGTAGTTGGGATAACACTGAAGCTTTCTTT.

The V gene is TRBV7-7, the J gene TRBJ2-5; D call uncertain. This CDR3 has 15 amino acids. Germline V gene lookup returns CDR1 SSHAT and CDR2 FNYEAQ (reference sequence). The V and J ends lost 1 base and 1 base respectively, with 10 bases between them. Here the CDR3 reads CASSLGGGGQETQYF. DNA for the CDR3: TGTGCCAGCAGCTTAGGTGGTGGTGGCCAAGAGACCCAGTACTTC.

The gene calls are TRBV6-5 and TRBJ2-5; 8 bases are a match to TRBD1. The V gene's germline CDR1 is MNHEY and CDR2 SVGAGI. Trimming at V came to 3 bases and at J to 7 bases, leaving 19 bases not matched to a gene. The CDR3 contains 18 residues. The CDR3 bases are TGTGCCAGCAGTTATAGTGCAGGGGGCGCGGGGTTTCCCCGGACCCAGTACTTC. Translating it yields CASSYSAGGAGFPRTQYF.

This chain joins TRBV7-3 and TRBJ2-1; tentatively, D is TRBD1 or TRBD2 (7 bases each). The germline CDR1 and CDR2 sequences are SGHTA and FQGTGA. V lost 8 bases and J lost 8, with 19 bases in between. CDR3 size: 14 residues. DNA of the CDR3: TGTGCCAGCGCCCCAGGGGGGGTCTTGGATGAGCAGTTCTTC. This sequence encodes CASAPGGVLDEQFF.

This clonotype was picked up a small number of times. The chain is built from TRBV5-1 and TRBJ2-2, with D unclear. Germline V lookup: CDR1 SGHRS, CDR2 YFSETQ. The CDR3 is 14 residues long. Trimming removed 1 base from V and 4 bases from J, with 8 bases in between. CDR3: CASSLSPGTGELFF. Written as DNA, the CDR3 is TGCGCCAGCAGCTTGAGCCCAGGCACCGGGGAGCTGTTTTTT.

In this sample, this clonotype turned up many times. The chain recombines TRBV28 with TRBJ2-1; D may be TRBD1 (6 bases). The V end was cut by 8 bases, the J end by 1 base, with 12 bases between. Germline CDR1 is MDHEN and CDR2 is SYDVKM. The CDR3 is made up of 14 amino acids. The CDR3 DNA reads TGTGCCAGCGCAGAGAGGGGGTCCTACAATGAGCAGTTCTTC. Protein: CASAERGSYNEQFF.

The chain has TRBV7-9 and TRBJ1-2; a weak D match, TRBD1 (5 bases). Germline values: CDR1 SEHNR, CDR2 FQNEAQ (reference sequence). This CDR3 comprises 14 residues. Trimming removed 2 bases at V and 8 bases at J, with 15 bases between. CDR3 coding DNA: TGTGCCAGCAGCTTAATTTCGGGGGTCGCGGGCTACACCTTC. Its translation: CASSLISGVAGYTF.